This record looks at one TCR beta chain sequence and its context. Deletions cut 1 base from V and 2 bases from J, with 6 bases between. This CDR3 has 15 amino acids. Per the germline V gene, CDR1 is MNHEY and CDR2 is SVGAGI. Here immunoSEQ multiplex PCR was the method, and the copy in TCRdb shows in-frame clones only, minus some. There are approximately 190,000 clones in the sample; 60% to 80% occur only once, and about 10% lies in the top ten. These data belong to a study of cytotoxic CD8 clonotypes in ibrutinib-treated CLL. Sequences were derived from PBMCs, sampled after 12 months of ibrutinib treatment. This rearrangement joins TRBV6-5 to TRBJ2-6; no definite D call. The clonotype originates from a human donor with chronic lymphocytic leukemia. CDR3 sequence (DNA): TGTGCCAGCAGTTACTTAACTACTGGGGCCAACGTCCTGACTTTC. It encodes CASSYLTTGANVLTF.